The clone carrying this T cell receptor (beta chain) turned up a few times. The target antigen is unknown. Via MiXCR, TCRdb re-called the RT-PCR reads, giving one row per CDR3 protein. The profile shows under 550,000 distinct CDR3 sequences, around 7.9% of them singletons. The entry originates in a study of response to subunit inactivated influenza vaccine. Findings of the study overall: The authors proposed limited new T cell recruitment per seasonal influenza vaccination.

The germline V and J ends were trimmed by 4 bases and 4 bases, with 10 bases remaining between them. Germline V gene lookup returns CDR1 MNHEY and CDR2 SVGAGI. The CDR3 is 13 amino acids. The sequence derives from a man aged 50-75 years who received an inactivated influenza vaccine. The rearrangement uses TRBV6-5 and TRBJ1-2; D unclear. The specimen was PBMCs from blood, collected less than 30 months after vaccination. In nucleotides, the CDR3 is TGTGCCAGCAGTTTACGTGGTCGCTATGGCTACACCTTC. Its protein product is CASSLRGRYGYTF.